This TCR beta chain emerged from a study of shared clonotypes between healthy human individuals (dated by TCRdb to the early 2020s). About the investigation overall: The cohort comprised a couple of women and a few men aged 18 to 49 years. For each donor, CD4 naive and CD4 memory were each given three plates, CD8 naive was given two plates, and CD8 memory was given one plate. To estimate repertoire size and how much clonotypes are shared between individuals, the study performed deep sequencing of blood TCR repertoires from roughly five healthy adults. To increase sequencing depth and limit assay-specific biases, different laboratories used diverse techniques to prepare libraries and sequence TCR repertoires. Between about 0.9 and 10 billion PBMCs per donor were obtained by leukapheresis.

CDR1 and CDR2 are read off the germline V gene as MDHEN and SYDVKM. The CDR3 sequence holds 17 residues, the cysteine and phenylalanine included. Only CDR3 DNA is held: 51 bases, read in frame from base 1. The V end loses 4 bases and the J end loses 1 base, and a stretch of 18 bases separates them. Findings and caveats that apply to the study as a whole: Because the study included a small number of donors, the genetic and exposure-history diversity represented was limited. Larger estimated clonotype richness was generally found for naive subsets than for memory subsets. Only blood was sampled, and tissue TCR repertoires likely differ from those in blood. Rarefaction of sorted-subset datasets indicated incomplete sequencing despite the large sequencing depth. Higher generation probabilities were observed for clonotypes shared by all four sorted-subset donors than for non-shared clonotypes. Across a few donors, approximately 4.9% of naive CD4, 3% to 3.5% of naive CD8, 2.3% of memory CD4, and about 0.44% of memory CD8 clonotypes were shared. Pairwise subsampling indicated that sequencing depth was expected to affect the degree of clonotype sharing among donors.

To note about this clone: The antigen it recognizes is unknown. No qualities accompany the bases; no much larger clone lies one base away.

TCR CDR3 regions were amplified from genomic DNA by multiplex PCR using the deep immunoSEQ assay. For each cell subset, the extracted genomic DNA was distributed evenly across all wells of several immunoSEQ 96-well plates, and each plate served as one replicate. For sorted subsets, each replicate PCR was loaded with 200 to 250 ng genomic DNA, equivalent to 32,000 or so T cell genomes. Purified libraries were quantified with a Qubit 3.0 fluorometer, sized on a Bioanalyzer 2100, and re-quantified with the KAPA Library Quantification kit. A separate single-read 150-cycle Illumina NextSeq 550 flow cell was used to sequence each immunoSEQ 96-well plate. Per the authors' processing: The immunoSEQ output contained only junctional sequences without quality scores, so filtering could not match that applied to full-length reads. To assign V/J genes and CDR3, sequences were annotated using PyIR, a Python wrapper for IgBLAST v1.9, with IMGT germline references. Reads were filtered out if the reads had weak V/J assignments (E-value above 1e-6), no CDR3, stop codons, out-of-frame junctions, or ambiguous translated residues. A V3J clonotype was defined by an identical inferred V gene, J gene, and CDR3 amino acid sequence. To compute the percentage overlap between repertoires, the number of shared unique clonotypes was divided by the size of the smaller repertoire. RTK rarefaction, the Chao1 estimator, and Recon v2.1 estimates of unobserved clonotypes were used to assess repertoire richness. Generation probabilities were computed with OLGA for all TCRbeta clonotypes obtained by the gDNA method from a few donors. This is the immuneACCESS table as TCRdb keeps it, with only in-frame sequences that have V and J called. A part of the clones is gone; compared with another copy, unresolved V genes explain less than half, and the rest is unexplained. V and J calls and clone size are given by that table; D and trimming were obtained from the DNA. This sample has just over 2,000,000 clones in its table, and about 95% of those were observed once. Jointly, the top ten make up 0.85% to 1.2% of the sample.

CD8 naive samples consisted of CD45RO-negative cells that were positively selected for CCR7, yielding a CD45RA+CCR7+ population without TemRA cells. The donors were healthy, HIV-negative adults with no recently reported acute infections or vaccinations. Every donor was a Caucasian adult living in Nashville, Tennessee, USA. Blood was obtained by leukapheresis, after which PBMCs were separated by Ficoll-Histopaque density gradient centrifugation and cryopreserved in liquid nitrogen vapor phase. Analytical flow cytometry was used to check the purity and quantity of every magnetically sorted T cell population. Genomic DNA was isolated from each sorted fraction and quantified by UV absorbance on a Nanodrop 2000c.

This chain is built from TRBV28 and TRBJ2-3; matching of 8 bases hints at TRBD1 as the D gene. Material for sequencing was naive CD8+ T cells sorted from blood. The intended sense of this specimen's cell subset or site label: CD45RA+CCR7+. The TCR comes from a young man in good health. The CDR3 reads as follows: CASSSPREDRGTDTQYF. The DNA is TGTGCCAGCAGTTCACCCCGGGAGGACAGGGGCACAGATACGCAGTATTTT.